This T cell receptor beta chain was recovered during a study of Graves' ophthalmopathy and Graves' hyperthyroidism. The study amplified TCR beta CDR3 regions using RNA transcripts. The workflow started with a first-round RT-PCR run with HTBI primers and then moved on to a second-round multiplex PCR. TCRdb called the multiplex PCR reads again in MiXCR, with one record for every CDR3 protein. Of some 360,000 distinct CDR3 sequences listed, about 17% are singletons. Concerning this clonotype: A much larger clone differs by one base, so this may be a read error.

This receptor was obtained from an adult woman with stable Graves' hyperthyroidism. Sequencing input: peripheral blood.

Here the CDR3 DNA reads TGTGCCAGCAGTCGCCTGAGAGGAACGGCTTGCTTT. This encodes CASSRLRGTACF. The chain employs TRBV28 and TRBJ1-1, with D uncertain. Germline V gene sequence: CDR1 MDHEN, CDR2 SYDVKM. This CDR3 is built from 12 residues.